This T cell receptor (beta chain) is drawn from a study of blood T cell repertoires in COVID-19. TCRdb keeps only in-frame clones here, not all; method: immunoSEQ multiplex PCR. The table records 270,000 or so clones, around 83% of them present only once. Living in 24 US areas, the participants were between 18 and 89 years of age. The receptor was isolated from a woman between 45 and 65 years old who had been exposed to COVID-19. Sequenced sample: PBMCs or T cells enriched from blood (not recorded which).

The CDR3 region has the DNA TGTGCCAGCATCAGGCGGAACGGGGGGACCCAGTACTTC. This sequence encodes CASIRRNGGTQYF. The chain couples TRBV2 to TRBJ2-5; D is perhaps TRBD2 (6 bases). The V gene lost 7 bases and the J gene lost 7 bases, with 16 bases spanning the gap. Germline V lookup: CDR1 SNHLY, CDR2 FYNNEI. The CDR3 length is 13 residues.